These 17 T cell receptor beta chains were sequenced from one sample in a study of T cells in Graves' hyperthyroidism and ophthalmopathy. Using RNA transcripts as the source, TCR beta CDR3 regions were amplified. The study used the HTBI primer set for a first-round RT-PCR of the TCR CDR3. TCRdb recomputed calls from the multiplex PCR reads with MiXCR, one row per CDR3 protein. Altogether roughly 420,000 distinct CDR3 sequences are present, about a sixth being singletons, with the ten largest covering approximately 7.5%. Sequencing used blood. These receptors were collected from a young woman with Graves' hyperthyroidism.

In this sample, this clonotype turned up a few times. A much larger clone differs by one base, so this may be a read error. The CDR3 region has the DNA TGTGCCAGCTCACCGTCTGTGGGCACAGATATGCAGTATTTT. Translation gives CASSPSVGTDMQYF. The chain couples TRBV18 to TRBJ2-3, with D uncertain. The V gene's germline CDR1 is KGHSH and CDR2 LQKENI. The length of the CDR3 is 14 residues.

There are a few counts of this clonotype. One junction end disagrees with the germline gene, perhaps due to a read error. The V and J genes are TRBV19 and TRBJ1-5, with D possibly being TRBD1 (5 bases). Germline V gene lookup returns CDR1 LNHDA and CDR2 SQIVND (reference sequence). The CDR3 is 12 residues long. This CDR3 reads CAGRCGGQPQHF. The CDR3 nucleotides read TGTGCCGGTAGATGCGGGGGTCAGCCCCAGCATTTT.

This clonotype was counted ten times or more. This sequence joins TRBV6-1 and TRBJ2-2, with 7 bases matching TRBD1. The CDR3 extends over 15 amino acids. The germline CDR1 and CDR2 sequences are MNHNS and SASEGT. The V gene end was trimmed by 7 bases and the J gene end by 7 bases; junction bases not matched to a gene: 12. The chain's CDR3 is CASTPGDRVIGELFF. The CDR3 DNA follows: TGTGCCAGCACCCCAGGTGACAGGGTGATCGGGGAGCTGTTTTTT.

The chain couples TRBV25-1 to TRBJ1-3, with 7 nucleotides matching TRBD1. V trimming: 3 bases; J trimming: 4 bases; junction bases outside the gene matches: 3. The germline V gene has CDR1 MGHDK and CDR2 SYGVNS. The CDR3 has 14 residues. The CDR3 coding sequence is TGTGCCAGCAGTGACGACAGGGCGGGAAACACCATATATTTT. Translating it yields CASSDDRAGNTIYF.

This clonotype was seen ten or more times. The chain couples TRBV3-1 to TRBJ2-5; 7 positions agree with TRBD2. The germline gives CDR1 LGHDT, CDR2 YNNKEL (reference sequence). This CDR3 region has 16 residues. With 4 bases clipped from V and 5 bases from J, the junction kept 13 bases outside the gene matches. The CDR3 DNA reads TGTGCCAGCAGCCCTAAGCGGGGACTCCCGCGGGAGACCCAGTACTTC. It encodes CASSPKRGLPRETQYF.

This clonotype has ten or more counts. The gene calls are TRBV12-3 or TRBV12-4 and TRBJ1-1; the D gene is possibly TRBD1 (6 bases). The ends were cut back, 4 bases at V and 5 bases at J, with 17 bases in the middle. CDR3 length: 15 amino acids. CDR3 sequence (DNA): TGTGCCAGCAGTTCCCATTCCAGGGGTCGAACTGAAGCTTTCTTT. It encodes CASSSHSRGRTEAFF.

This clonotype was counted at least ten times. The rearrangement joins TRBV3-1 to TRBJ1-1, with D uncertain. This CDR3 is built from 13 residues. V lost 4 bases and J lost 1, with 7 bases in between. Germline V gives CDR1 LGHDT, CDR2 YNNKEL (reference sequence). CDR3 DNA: TGTGCCAGCAGCCGAGCGGAGAACACTGAAGCTTTCTTT. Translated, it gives CASSRAENTEAFF.

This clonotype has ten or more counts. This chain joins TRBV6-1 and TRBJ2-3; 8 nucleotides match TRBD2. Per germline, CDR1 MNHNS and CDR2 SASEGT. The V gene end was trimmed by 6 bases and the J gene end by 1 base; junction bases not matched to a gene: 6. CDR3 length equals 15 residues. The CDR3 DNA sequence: TGTGCCAGCAGGGTTAAAGCGGGGGGCACAGATACGCAGTATTTT. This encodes CASRVKAGGTDTQYF.

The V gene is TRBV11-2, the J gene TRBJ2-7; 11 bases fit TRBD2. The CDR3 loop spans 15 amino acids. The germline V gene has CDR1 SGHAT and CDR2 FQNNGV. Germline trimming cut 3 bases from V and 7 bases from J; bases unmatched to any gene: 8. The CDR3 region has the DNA TGTGCCAGCAGCTTCCTAGCGGGGGGCCGCCTAGAGCAGTACTTC. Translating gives CASSFLAGGRLEQYF. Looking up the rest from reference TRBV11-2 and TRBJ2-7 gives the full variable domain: EAGVAQSPRYKIIEKRQSVAFWCNPISGHATLYWYQQILGQGPKLLIQFQNNGVVDDSQLPKDRFSAERLKGVDSTLKIQPAKLEDSAVYLCASSFLAGGRLEQYFGPGTRLTVT.

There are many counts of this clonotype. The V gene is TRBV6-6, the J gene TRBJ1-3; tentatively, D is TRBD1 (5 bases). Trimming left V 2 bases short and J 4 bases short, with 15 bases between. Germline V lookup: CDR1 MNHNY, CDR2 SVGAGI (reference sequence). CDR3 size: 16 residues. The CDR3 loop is CASSYLGRLGGNTIYF. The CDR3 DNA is TGTGCCAGCAGTTACCTGGGGCGTTTGGGCGGAAACACCATATATTTT.

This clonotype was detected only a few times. CDR3: CASSPRASAQETQYF. The DNA of the CDR3 is TGTGCCAGCAGCCCTCGGGCTAGCGCCCAAGAGACCCAGTACTTC. This rearrangement joins TRBV9 to TRBJ2-5, with D maybe TRBD2 (6 bases). The V end lost 4 bases, the J end lost 1 base, and 14 bases lay between the germline ends. Germline CDR1 is SGDLS and CDR2 is YYNGEE. CDR3 length: 15 residues.

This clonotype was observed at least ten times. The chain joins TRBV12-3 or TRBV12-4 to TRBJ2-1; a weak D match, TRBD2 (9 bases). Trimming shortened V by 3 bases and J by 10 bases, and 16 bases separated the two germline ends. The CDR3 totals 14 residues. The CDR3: CASSFQRGDREQFF. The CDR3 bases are TGTGCCAGCAGTTTCCAGCGGGGGGACAGGGAGCAGTTCTTC.

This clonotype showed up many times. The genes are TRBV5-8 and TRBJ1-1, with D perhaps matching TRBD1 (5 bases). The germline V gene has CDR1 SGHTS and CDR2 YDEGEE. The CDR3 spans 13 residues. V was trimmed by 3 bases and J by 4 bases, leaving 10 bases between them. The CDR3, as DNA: TGTGCCAGCAGCTATATGGGGGGCACTGAAGCTTTCTTT. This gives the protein CASSYMGGTEAFF. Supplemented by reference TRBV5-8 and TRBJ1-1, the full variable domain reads EAGVTQSPTHLIKTRGQQATLRCSPISGHTSVYWYQQALGLGLQFLLWYDEGEERNRGNFPPRFSGRQFPNYSSELNVNALELEDSALYLCASSYMGGTEAFFGQGTRLTVV.

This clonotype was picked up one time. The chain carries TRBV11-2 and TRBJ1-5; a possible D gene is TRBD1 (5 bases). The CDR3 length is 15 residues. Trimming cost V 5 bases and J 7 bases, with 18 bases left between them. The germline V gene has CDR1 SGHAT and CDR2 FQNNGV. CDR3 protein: CASSPIGGTGQPQHF. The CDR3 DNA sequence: TGTGCCAGCAGCCCTATCGGGGGGACGGGACAGCCCCAGCATTTT.

In DNA form, the CDR3 reads TGTGCCAGCAGTGAGGTGCCCGATCCTTACAATGAGCAGTTCTTC. Its translation is CASSEVPDPYNEQFF. This chain links TRBV6-1 with TRBJ2-1; D is uncertain. The CDR3 is made up of 15 amino acids. From germline, CDR1 is MNHNS and CDR2 SASEGT. Deletions cut 3 bases from V and 4 bases from J, with 13 bases between.

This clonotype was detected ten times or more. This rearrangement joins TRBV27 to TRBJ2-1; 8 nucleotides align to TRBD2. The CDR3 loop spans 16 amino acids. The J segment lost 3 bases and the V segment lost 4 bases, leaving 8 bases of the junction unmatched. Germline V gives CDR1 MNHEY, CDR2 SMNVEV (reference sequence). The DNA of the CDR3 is TGTGCCAGCAGTTCGTTTCGCGGGAGGATCTACAATGAGCAGTTCTTC. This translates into CASSSFRGRIYNEQFF.

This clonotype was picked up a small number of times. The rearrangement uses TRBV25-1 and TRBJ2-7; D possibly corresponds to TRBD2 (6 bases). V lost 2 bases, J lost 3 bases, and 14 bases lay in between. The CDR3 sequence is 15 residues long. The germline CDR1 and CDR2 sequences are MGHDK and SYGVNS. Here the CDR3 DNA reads TGTGCCAGCAGTGAACGCGGAGGGTGGATCTACGAGCAGTACTTC. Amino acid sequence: CASSERGGWIYEQYF.